A single sample gave rise to the 16 T cell receptor beta chains below, sequenced in a study of blood T cell repertoires in COVID-19. The data were produced by immunoSEQ multiplex PCR, yet TCRdb's version contains in-frame clones alone and is incomplete. The sample contains about 94,000 clones, around 82% of which appear only once. Sequenced material: peripheral blood. These receptors all come from a man between 60 and 75 years old with acute or convalescent COVID-19.

V and J are TRBV7-8 and TRBJ1-2; 9 bases match TRBD1. Germline CDR1 is SGHVS and CDR2 is FQNEAQ. CDR3 length: 14 residues. V trimming: 3 bases; J trimming: 4 bases; junction bases outside the gene matches: 3. CDR3 sequence (DNA): TGTGCCAGCAGCTTTCGGGACAGGGCCTATGGCTACACCTTC. It codes for CASSFRDRAYGYTF. Complete variable domain (other parts from reference TRBV7-8 and TRBJ1-2): GAGVSQSPRYKVAKRGQDVALRCDPISGHVSLFWYQQALGQGPEFLTYFQNEAQLDKSGLPSDRFFAERPEGSVSTLKIQRTQQEDSAVYLCASSFRDRAYGYTFGSGTRLTVV.

This clone was recorded a few times. The rearrangement joins TRBV2 to TRBJ2-6; 7 bases align to TRBD1. Germline trimming cut 7 bases from V and 1 base from J; bases unmatched to any gene: 4. Germline lookup yields CDR1 SNHLY and CDR2 FYNNEI. The CDR3 is 15 amino acids. The DNA for the CDR3 is TGTGCCAGCAAGATACAGGGGTCTGGGGCCAACGTCCTGACTTTC. Translated: CASKIQGSGANVLTF.

The V call is TRBV5-8, the J call TRBJ2-7, with 11 bases aligning to TRBD1. This CDR3 comprises 15 residues. V was clipped by 6 bases and J by 4 bases; unmatched bases: 9. CDR1 is SGHTS, CDR2 YDEGEE, per germline. The CDR3 loop reads CASTNRDRGRYEQYF. As DNA, the CDR3 is TGTGCCAGCACTAACCGGGACAGGGGGAGATACGAGCAGTACTTC.

J is TRBJ2-2 and V is TRBV30; D gene unclear. CDR1 GTSNPN and CDR2 SVGIG come from the germline V gene (reference sequence). The CDR3 is made up of 13 amino acids. V was clipped by 4 bases and J by 5 bases, with 11 bases between them. The CDR3 nucleotides are TGTGCCTGGAACGAGCAGACTACCGGGGAGCTGTTTTTT. Its protein is CAWNEQTTGELFF.

CDR3 in amino acids: CAISSLQGDEQYF. The CDR3 bases are TGTGCCATCAGTAGTCTACAGGGCGACGAGCAGTACTTC. The gene calls are TRBV10-3 and TRBJ2-7, with D possibly TRBD1 on 6 matching bases. CDR1 is ENHRY, CDR2 SYGVKD, per germline. This CDR3 region has 13 residues. V lost 5 bases and J 5 bases, leaving 13 bases between the germline ends.

The chain recombines TRBV2 with TRBJ1-2, with D unclear. The V gene lost 2 bases and the J gene lost 5 bases, with 6 bases spanning the gap. CDR3 length: 12 amino acids. CDR1 is SNHLY and CDR2 is FYNNEI in the germline V gene. As DNA, the CDR3 is TGTGCCAGCAGTGAATCCTTTTATGGCTACACCTTC. This codes for CASSESFYGYTF.

V usage is TRBV7-2 and J usage is TRBJ2-7; D is uncertain. The CDR3 covers 13 residues. The germline CDR1 and CDR2 sequences are SGHTA and FQGNSA. V was trimmed by 4 bases and J by 2 bases, leaving 9 bases between them. CDR3 region: CASSSLNTYEQYF. The CDR3 DNA reads as TGTGCCAGCAGCTCCCTAAATACCTACGAGCAGTACTTC.

V gene TRBV4-1 combines with J gene TRBJ2-3, with D possibly TRBD1 on 5 matching bases. V lost 4 bases and J lost 4, with 12 bases in between. CDR3 length: 14 residues. CDR1 and CDR2 (germline): MGHRA, YSYEKL. The CDR3 sequence is CASSLVWGSDTQYF. The CDR3 nucleotides are TGCGCCAGCAGCCTCGTTTGGGGCTCAGATACGCAGTATTTT.

The chain combines TRBV11-3 with TRBJ2-3; 10 bases fit TRBD2. This CDR3 region has 16 residues. V shed 3 bases, J shed 2 bases, and the junction held 5 bases outside the gene matches. Germline values: CDR1 SGHNT, CDR2 YENEEA. As DNA, the CDR3 is TGTGCCAGCAGCTTTACTAGCGGGGATCTCACAGATACGCAGTATTTT. It specifies CASSFTSGDLTDTQYF.

This rearrangement joins TRBV20-1 to TRBJ1-2, with D unclear. V lost 3 bases to trimming and J lost 0 bases, with 14 bases between them. Germline values: CDR1 DFQATT, CDR2 SNEGSKA (reference sequence). This CDR3 is built from 15 residues. Written as DNA, the CDR3 is TGCAGTGCTAGTGCCGGGGAGGCGTCTAACTATGGCTACACCTTC. Amino acids: CSASAGEASNYGYTF.

The chain recombines TRBV3-1 (or the pseudogene TRBV3-2) with TRBJ1-1, with a weak D call TRBD1 (6 bases). Trimming removed 5 bases at V and 8 bases at J, with 12 bases between. The CDR3 extends over 12 amino acids. Germline V lookup: CDR1 LGHDT, CDR2 YNNKEL (reference sequence). Here the CDR3 DNA reads TGTGCCAGCAGCTCGGCCGGGACAGAAGCTTTCTTT. Its protein product is CASSSAGTEAFF.

This clone has just one count. The CDR3 protein is CASSLGTGGSGYTF. The CDR3 coding sequence is TGTGCCAGCAGCCTCGGGACCGGGGGGTCTGGCTACACCTTC. The V gene is TRBV3-1 (or the pseudogene TRBV3-2), the J gene TRBJ1-2, with a weak D call TRBD1 (5 bases). The CDR3 is 14 amino acids. Trimming pared 4 bases from V and 7 bases from J, leaving 16 bases between. In germline, CDR1 is LGHDT, CDR2 YNNKEL (reference sequence).

This chain connects TRBV9 to TRBJ2-3, with D perhaps matching TRBD2 (6 bases). The CDR3 loop spans 15 amino acids. CDR1 and CDR2 (germline): SGDLS, YYNGEE. Trimming removed 0 bases from V and 2 bases from J, with 10 bases in between. Written as DNA, the CDR3 is TGTGCCAGCAGCGTAGCTTGGAGGGACACAGATACGCAGTATTTT. Translating gives CASSVAWRDTDTQYF.

This sequence joins TRBV28 and TRBJ1-6; D is uncertain. The CDR3 spans 16 residues. Germline loops: CDR1 MDHEN, CDR2 SYDVKM. The V end was cut by 2 bases, the J end by 4 bases, with 12 bases between. This chain's CDR3 is CASSLGGQGYNSPLHF. CDR3 in DNA: TGTGCCAGCAGTTTAGGCGGGCAAGGATATAATTCACCCCTCCACTTT.

The chain couples TRBV5-1 to TRBJ1-6, with TRBD1 identical over 12 bases. The junction had 13 bases not matched to a gene; V was cut back by 4 bases and J by 11 bases. From germline, CDR1 is SGHRS and CDR2 YFSETQ. CDR3 size: 17 residues. CDR3 region: CASSTVPGQGAEAPLHF. CDR3 in DNA: TGCGCCAGCAGCACCGTCCCGGGACAGGGGGCGGAGGCACCCCTCCACTTT.

The gene calls are TRBV27 and TRBJ2-5; 7 bases line up with TRBD2. This CDR3 has 15 residues. Germline V lookup: CDR1 MNHEY, CDR2 SMNVEV (reference sequence). Trimming removed 5 bases from V and 1 base from J; junction bases left unmatched: 7. In DNA, the CDR3 is TGTGCCAGCAGTCCCGAGCGGGGATTCCAAGAGACCCAGTACTTC. Translation: CASSPERGFQETQYF.